This T cell receptor (beta chain) was found in a study of post-analysis software for immune sequencing data. Study-level results: Samples from a shared batch, those prepared together, strongly co-clustered by F measure. Significantly lower normalized Chao1 diversity was found in patients with multiple sclerosis relative to controls. About 5 TRBV segments occurring more often in patients than controls included TRBV5-6, TRBV5-1 and TRBV20-1.

Unique molecular identifiers were present in the TCR beta cDNA libraries. TCRdb reprocessed the PCR reads with MiXCR, giving one entry per CDR3 protein. This table holds hundreds of thousands of distinct CDR3 sequences, 25% to 30% found once. The V end lost 0 bases, the J end lost 3 bases, and 14 bases lay between the germline ends. This CDR3 is built from 16 residues. The V gene's germline CDR1 is SGHRS and CDR2 YFSETQ. A note on this clonotype: Its antigen remains unknown.

The sequenced material came from blood. V and J are TRBV5-1 and TRBJ2-3, with a possible D match to TRBD2 (5 bases). The TCR sequence derives from a girl aged 5 to 17 with multiple sclerosis. CDR3 sequence: CASSLGGALSTDTQYF. In DNA form, the CDR3 reads TGCGCCAGCAGCTTGGGGGGAGCATTATCGACAGATACGCAGTATTTT.